A selection of T cell receptor beta chains follows, all from one sample in a study of CD8 T cells in ankylosing spondylitis. TCRdb passed the 5' RACE reads through MiXCR, listing each CDR3 protein once. The profile covers about 250,000 distinct CDR3 sequences, with roughly a tenth appearing a single time and 2.6% taken by the ten largest. Sequenced sample: blood, either unsorted or a sorted T cell fraction (not recorded which). The receptors derive from a male donor with ankylosing spondylitis or in good health (not recorded which). CDR3s include the opening cysteine and the closing phenylalanine or tryptophan. The order of the fields is V gene, clone size, J gene, D gene, CDR3 protein, CDR3 DNA. The D gene is left open where the match is weak. Size is stated as once, few, many, or a class for an expanded clone.

TRBV5-1	many	TRBJ2-1	.	CASSTGDRYNEQFF	TGCGCCAGCAGCACCGGGGACCGCTACAATGAGCAGTTCTTC
TRBV27	many	TRBJ2-1	.	CASRTGLHNEQFF	TGTGCCAGCAGGACAGGCCTCCACAATGAGCAGTTCTTC
TRBV30	many	TRBJ2-3	.	CAWSGQGGDTQYF	TGTGCCTGGAGTGGACAGGGAGGAGATACGCAGTATTTT
TRBV5-1	many	TRBJ1-4	TRBD1	CASSLQQGKGEKLFF	TGCGCCAGCAGCTTGCAACAGGGGAAGGGTGAAAAACTGTTTTTT
TRBV24-1	many	TRBJ2-5	TRBD1	CATSDPGTGGGETQYF	TGTGCCACCAGTGACCCCGGGACAGGGGGTGGCGAGACCCAGTACTTC
TRBV7-2	many	TRBJ1-1	.	CASSLGGLKTEAFF	TGTGCCAGCAGCTTGGGGGGGCTTAAGACTGAAGCTTTCTTT
TRBV5-1	many	TRBJ2-7	.	CASSLGTSRGYEQYF	TGCGCCAGCAGCTTGGGGACTTCGAGGGGTTACGAGCAGTACTTC
TRBV7-2	many	TRBJ1-2	TRBD1	CASTITGGNYGYTF	TGTGCCAGCACAATTACAGGGGGCAACTATGGCTACACCTTC
TRBV6-5	many	TRBJ2-3	.	CASRYPFYAGDTDTQYF	TGTGCCAGCAGATACCCTTTTTACGCAGGGGACACAGATACGCAGTATTTT
TRBV30	many	TRBJ1-1	.	CALKDTETSEAFF	TGTGCCCTCAAGGATACCGAAACGTCTGAAGCTTTCTTT
TRBV7-2	many	TRBJ2-7	.	CASSLALAGEQYF	TGTGCCAGCAGCTTAGCACTAGCTGGAGAGCAGTACTTC
TRBV14	many	TRBJ2-7	.	CASSPIWGDEQYF	TGTGCCAGCAGCCCAATCTGGGGCGACGAGCAGTACTTC
TRBV3-1	many	TRBJ2-5	.	CASSQGWTQYF	TGTGCCAGCAGCCAGGGGTGGACCCAGTACTTC
TRBV5-6	many	TRBJ2-1	.	CASSPTGRVTEQFF	TGTGCCAGCAGCCCGACGGGGAGAGTAACTGAGCAGTTCTTC
TRBV2	many	TRBJ2-5	.	CARGGQASEETQYF	TGTGCCAGGGGAGGACAGGCGTCGGAAGAGACCCAGTACTTC
TRBV9	many	TRBJ2-1	.	CAGLGQFF	TGTGCCGGGTTGGGGCAGTTCTTC
TRBV6-1	many	TRBJ1-1	.	CASRLNRVNTEAFF	TGTGCCAGCCGATTGAATCGGGTGAACACTGAAGCTTTCTTT
TRBV7-9	many	TRBJ2-2	.	CASSRTGSANTGELFF	TGTGCCAGCAGCCGTACAGGGTCGGCGAACACCGGGGAGCTGTTTTTT
TRBV5-8	few	TRBJ2-5	.	CASSFRTVRETQYF	TGTGCCAGCAGCTTTCGGACGGTGAGAGAGACCCAGTACTTC
TRBV5-1	many	TRBJ1-2	.	CASSPGQGGNYGYTF	TGCGCCAGCAGCCCGGGGCAGGGAGGAAACTATGGCTACACCTTC
TRBV20-1	many	TRBJ2-7	.	CSASETGYEQYF	TGCAGTGCTAGTGAAACTGGCTACGAGCAGTACTTC
TRBV10-3	many	TRBJ2-2	TRBD2	CAISTGGLRTGELFF	TGTGCCATCAGTACGGGGGGGTTGCGCACCGGGGAGCTGTTTTTT
TRBV4-2	many	TRBJ1-1	TRBD1	CASEGTGDKGTEAFF	TGTGCCAGCGAGGGGACAGGTGATAAGGGCACTGAAGCTTTCTTT
TRBV5-1	many	TRBJ2-7	.	CASSLFGTRYEQYF	TGCGCCAGCAGCTTATTCGGGACACGGTACGAGCAGTACTTC